The 10 T cell receptor beta chains below all came from one sample that was sequenced in a study of blood T cell repertoires in COVID-19. Sequenced by immunoSEQ multiplex PCR; TCRdb stores in-frame clones only, minus some. The sample holds around 320,000 clones, about nine tenths seen once. Sequenced: peripheral blood. These receptors were obtained from a woman aged 30 to 39 who had recovered from COVID-19.

V usage is TRBV4-1 and J usage is TRBJ2-5; TRBD2 is a possible D gene (5 bases). Per germline, CDR1 MGHRA and CDR2 YSYEKL. V was cut by 4 bases and J by 5 bases, with 14 bases left in between. CDR3 length equals 14 residues. CDR3 DNA sequence: TGCGCCAGCAGCCGTAACCAAGGAGGCGAGACCCAGTACTTC. This translates into CASSRNQGGETQYF.

The rearrangement uses TRBV5-4 and TRBJ2-5, with D perhaps matching TRBD2 (6 bases). This CDR3 is 15 amino acids long. V was cut by 0 bases and J by 4 bases, with 13 bases left in between. Germline V gives CDR1 SGHNT, CDR2 YYREEE (reference sequence). In DNA form, the CDR3 reads TGTGCCAGCAGCTTGGAACTAGCTGGTGGAGAGACCCAGTACTTC. Amino acids: CASSLELAGGETQYF.

The sample holds one count of this clone. The rearrangement uses TRBV24-1 and TRBJ1-5, with D unresolved. Trimming shortened V by 3 bases and J by 4 bases, and 9 bases separated the two germline ends. Per germline, CDR1 KGHDR and CDR2 SFDVKD. The CDR3 extends over 14 amino acids. The chain's CDR3 is CATSDASGNQPQHF. The CDR3, as DNA: TGTGCCACCAGTGATGCGTCGGGGAATCAGCCCCAGCATTTT.

This clone has just one count. The J gene is TRBJ1-4, the V gene TRBV10-3, with D possibly being TRBD1 (5 bases). CDR3 length equals 13 residues. V lost 8 bases, J lost 8 bases, and 15 bases lay in between. Germline V gene sequence: CDR1 ENHRY, CDR2 SYGVKD. Here the CDR3 reads CAIRRQLNEKLFF. For the CDR3, the DNA is TGTGCCATCCGGCGACAGTTAAACGAAAAACTGTTTTTT.

The CDR3 sequence is CASSTIAGGYNEQFF. The CDR3, as DNA: TGTGCCAGCAGCACCATAGCGGGGGGTTACAATGAGCAGTTCTTC. This chain uses TRBV6-5 with TRBJ2-1; 10 positions match TRBD2. The ends lost 6 bases at V and 4 bases at J; junction bases unmatched: 6. CDR1 MNHEY and CDR2 SVGAGI come from the germline V gene. The CDR3 has 15 amino acids.

The rearrangement uses TRBV6-2 or TRBV6-3 and TRBJ2-1, with TRBD2 matching 8 bases. The CDR3 has 14 residues. V gave up 2 bases and J gave up 4 bases; unmatched junction bases: 1. Germline V gives CDR1 MNHEY, CDR2 SVGEGT. This chain's CDR3 is CASSYERGYNEQFF. CDR3 nucleotides: TGTGCCAGCAGTTACGAGCGGGGGTACAATGAGCAGTTCTTC.

The V gene is TRBV11-2, the J gene TRBJ2-5, with 8 bases aligning to TRBD2. The CDR3 consists of 13 residues. The V segment lost 10 bases and the J segment 4 bases; nucleotides outside the gene matches: 8. Germline V gives CDR1 SGHAT, CDR2 FQNNGV. CDR3 loop: CATGRELRETQYF. The DNA for the CDR3 is TGTGCCACCGGGAGGGAGTTGCGAGAGACCCAGTACTTC.

The rearrangement uses TRBV27 and TRBJ2-7; 7 nucleotides line up with TRBD2. V was clipped by 2 bases and J by 7 bases; unmatched bases: 14. The length of the CDR3 is 16 residues. Germline CDR1 is MNHEY and CDR2 is SMNVEV (reference sequence). The CDR3 protein is CASSLRGVRGRGEQYF. For the CDR3, the DNA is TGTGCCAGCAGTTTACGGGGTGTGAGAGGGAGGGGAGAGCAGTACTTC.

The rearrangement links TRBV4-2 to TRBJ2-7; possibly TRBD1 for D (6 bases). CDR3 length: 17 amino acids. The V end was cut by 1 base, the J end by 5 bases, with 21 bases between. Germline assignment: CDR1 LGHNA and CDR2 YNFKEQ. CDR3 region: CASSQGDVGRGFDEQYF. Written as DNA, the CDR3 is TGTGCCAGCAGCCAAGGGGACGTGGGCAGGGGATTCGACGAGCAGTACTTC.

This clone was detected once. The rearrangement links TRBV11-3 to TRBJ2-5, with TRBD1 as a possible D gene (5 bases). V was cut by 0 bases and J by 5 bases, with 7 bases left in between. The germline V gene encodes CDR1 SGHNT and CDR2 YENEEA. CDR3 size: 13 residues. This chain's CDR3 is CASSLEQEETQYF. As DNA, the CDR3 is TGTGCCAGCAGCTTAGAACAGGAGGAGACCCAGTACTTC.